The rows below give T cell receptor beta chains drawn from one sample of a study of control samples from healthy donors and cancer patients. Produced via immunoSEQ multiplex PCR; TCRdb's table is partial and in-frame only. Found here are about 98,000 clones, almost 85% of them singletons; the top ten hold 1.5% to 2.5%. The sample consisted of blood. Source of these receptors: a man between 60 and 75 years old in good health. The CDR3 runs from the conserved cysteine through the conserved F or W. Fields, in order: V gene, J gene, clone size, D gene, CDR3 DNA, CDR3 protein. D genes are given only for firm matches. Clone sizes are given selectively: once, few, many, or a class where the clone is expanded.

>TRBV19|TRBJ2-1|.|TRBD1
TGTGCCAGTAGTACCAACAGGGGCCAGCAGTTCTTC
CASSTNRGQQFF
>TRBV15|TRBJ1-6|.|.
TGTGCCACCAGCAGAGATATGACGGGGTCACCCCTCCACTTT
CATSRDMTGSPLHF
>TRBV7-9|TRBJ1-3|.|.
TGTGCCAGCAGCTTAGCTGGGATTGGAAACACCATATATTTT
CASSLAGIGNTIYF
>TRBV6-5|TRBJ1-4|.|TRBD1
TGTGCCAGCAGTCCCCGGACAGGGGCGGGTGAAAAACTGTTTTTT
CASSPRTGAGEKLFF
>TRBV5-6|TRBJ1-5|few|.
TGTGCCAGCAGCTTGGCCTTCGGGGCTCCCCCCCAGCATTTT
CASSLAFGAPPQHF
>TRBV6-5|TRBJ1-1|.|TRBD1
TGTGCCAGCAGCCCCGGGACAGGGAGGACTGAAGCTTTCTTT
CASSPGTGRTEAFF
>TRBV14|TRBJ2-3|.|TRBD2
TGTGCCAGCAGCCAACCGCCAGCAGGACTAGCGGGGGGGCTTTACACAGATACGCAGTATTTT
CASSQPPAGLAGGLYTDTQYF
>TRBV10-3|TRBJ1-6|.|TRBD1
TGTGCCATCAGTGAGAACCCCGACAGGGTGTCACCCCTCCACTTT
CAISENPDRVSPLHF
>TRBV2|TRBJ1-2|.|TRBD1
TGTGCCAGCACTTACCGGGACAGGACCTTAGCTAACTATGGCTACACCTTC
CASTYRDRTLANYGYTF
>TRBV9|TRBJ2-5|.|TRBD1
TGTGCCAGCAGCGCCGGGACAGGCAGTTTCGGAGAGACCCAGTACTTC
CASSAGTGSFGETQYF
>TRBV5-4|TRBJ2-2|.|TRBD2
TGTGCCAGCACCCGGGTTAGCGGGGCCACCGGGGAGCTGTTTTTT
CASTRVSGATGELFF
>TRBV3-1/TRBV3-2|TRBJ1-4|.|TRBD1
TGTGCCAGCAGCCCCGGGACAGGGAATGAAAAACTGTTTTTT
CASSPGTGNEKLFF
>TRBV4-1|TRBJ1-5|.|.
TGCGCCAGCAGCCAATTCGCTGCGGTACAGCCCCAGCATTTT
CASSQFAAVQPQHF
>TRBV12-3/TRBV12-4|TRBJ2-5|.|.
TGTGCCAGCAGACCCGACGTGGAAGAGACCCAGTACTTC
CASRPDVEETQYF
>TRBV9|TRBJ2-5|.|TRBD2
TGTGCCAGCAGTTTCGGACTAGCGGGAGGACAGACCCAGTACTTC
CASSFGLAGGQTQYF
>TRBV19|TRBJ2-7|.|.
TGTGCCAGTAGTATCGGACAGCCCTCCTCCTACGAGCAGTACTTC
CASSIGQPSSYEQYF
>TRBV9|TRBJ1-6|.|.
TGTGCCAGCCGCCCCGGGATTAATAATTCACCCCTCCACTTT
CASRPGINNSPLHF
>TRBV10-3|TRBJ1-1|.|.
TGTGCCATCAGTGAGTCGATGGCAACCAGCCTATTT
CAISESMATSLF
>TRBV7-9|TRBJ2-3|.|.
TGTGCCAGCACCGCGAAGGGGTATAGGGACACAGATACGCAGTATTTT
CASTAKGYRDTDTQYF
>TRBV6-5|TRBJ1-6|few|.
TGTGCCAGCAGCCCCGGGACCGCTAGCTCACCCCTCCACTTT
CASSPGTASSPLHF
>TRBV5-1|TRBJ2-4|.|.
TGCGCCAGCAGCTTCGGGGACGGCATTCAGTACTTC
CASSFGDGIQYF
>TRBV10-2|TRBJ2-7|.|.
TGCGCCAGCAGTGAGCGTCTCTCCCCCGAGCAGTACTTC
CASSERLSPEQYF
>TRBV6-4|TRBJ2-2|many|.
TGTGCCAGCAGTGAGGACGGGACGAATATCGGGGAGCTGTTTTTT
CASSEDGTNIGELFF
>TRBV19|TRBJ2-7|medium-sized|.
TGTGCCAGTAGTAGGATCCCGACTACCTCCGAGCAGTACTTC
CASSRIPTTSEQYF
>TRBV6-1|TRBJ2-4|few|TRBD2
TGTGCCAGCAGTGAAACGGGGACTAGCGGTCCCAAAAACATTCAGTACTTC
CASSETGTSGPKNIQYF
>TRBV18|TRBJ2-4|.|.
TGTGCCAGCTCCCGAAGGCGAGAAAACATTCAGTACTTC
CASSRRRENIQYF
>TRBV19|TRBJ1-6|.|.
TGTGCCAGTAGTATGGAAGCCGTCAGGGGCAGCTCCTATAATTCACCCCTCCACTTT
CASSMEAVRGSSYNSPLHF
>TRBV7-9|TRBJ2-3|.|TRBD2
TGTGCCAGCAGCCAAAACTCGGGACTAGCGGGAGGAGATACGCAGTATTTT
CASSQNSGLAGGDTQYF
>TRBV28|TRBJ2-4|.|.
TGTGCCAGCAGTTTGTGGGGGTCTGCCAAAAACATTCAGTACTTC
CASSLWGSAKNIQYF
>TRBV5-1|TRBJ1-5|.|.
TGCGCCAGCAGCTCGCAGGGGCGAGAAAGAAATCAGCCCCAGCATTTT
CASSSQGRERNQPQHF
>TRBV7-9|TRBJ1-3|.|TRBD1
TGTGCCAGCAGCTTCCTGCGACAGGGTAGCTCTGGAAACACCATATATTTT
CASSFLRQGSSGNTIYF
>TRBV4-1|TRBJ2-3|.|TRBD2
TGCGCCAGCAGCCCCAAACCCGGGAGGCTAGCAGATACGCAGTATTTT
CASSPKPGRLADTQYF
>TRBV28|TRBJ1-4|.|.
TGTGCCAGCAGTTTCTGGGGTGGAGGGCCGGAAAAACTGTTTTTT
CASSFWGGGPEKLFF
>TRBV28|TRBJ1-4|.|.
TGTGCCAGCAGTTCCACAGGGCAAAGGCTGTTTTTT
CASSSTGQRLFF
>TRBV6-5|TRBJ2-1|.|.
TGTGCCAGCAGCTCCTATACTAATAATGAGCAGTTCTTC
CASSSYTNNEQFF
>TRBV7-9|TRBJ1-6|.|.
TGTGCCAGCAGCCCGCCGCGGCAGGTGAATTCACCCCTCCACTTT
CASSPPRQVNSPLHF
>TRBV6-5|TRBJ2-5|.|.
TGTGCCAGCTCGACCCCCCAAGAGACCCAGTACTTC
CASSTPQETQYF
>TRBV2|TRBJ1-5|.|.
TGTGCCAGCAGTGTCAGGTACAATCAGCCCCAGCATTTT
CASSVRYNQPQHF
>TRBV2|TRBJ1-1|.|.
TGTGCCAGCAGACACGAACAGAGGACTGAAGCTTTCTTT
CASRHEQRTEAFF
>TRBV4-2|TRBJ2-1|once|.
TGTGCCAGCAGCCAACTCAGGGTTGATGAGCAGTTCTTC
CASSQLRVDEQFF
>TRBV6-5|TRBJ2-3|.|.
TGTGCCAGCATCCCAGCGGGCAGCACAGATACGCAGTATTTT
CASIPAGSTDTQYF
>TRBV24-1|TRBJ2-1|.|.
TGTGCCACCAGTGATAGTTCCCGAGGGCTCAATGAGGGTGAGCAGTTCTTC
CATSDSSRGLNEGEQFF
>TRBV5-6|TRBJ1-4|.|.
TGTGCCAGCAGCTTGCGGGCAACCGAAAAACTGTTTTTT
CASSLRATEKLFF
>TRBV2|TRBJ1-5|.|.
TGTGGCTCTGCAGGGTCCGGCAATCAGCCCCAGCATTTT
CGSAGSGNQPQHF
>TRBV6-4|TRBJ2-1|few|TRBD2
TGTGCCAGCAGTGACTCAAGCGGGGGGGCCAATGAGCAGTTCTTC
CASSDSSGGANEQFF
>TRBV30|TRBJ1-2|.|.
TGTGCCTGGAGTTCAGGCCCCCAGGGGGGCTACACCTTC
CAWSSGPQGGYTF
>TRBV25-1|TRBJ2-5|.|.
TGTGCCAGCAGTGAAGAGTGGGGCCAGCAAGAGACCCAGTACTTC
CASSEEWGQQETQYF
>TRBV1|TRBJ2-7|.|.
TGCACCAGCAGCCCTCAGAGCCGGGAGACCGTTCCCTACGAGCAGTACTTC
CTSSPQSRETVPYEQYF
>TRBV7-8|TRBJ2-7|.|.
TGTGCCAGCAGCCGAGGTGAAGTCTGGGGCCACTCCTCCACCTACGAGCAGTACTTC
CASSRGEVWGHSSTYEQYF
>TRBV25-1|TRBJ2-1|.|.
TGTGCCAGCAGTGGATCGGGCCACGTCTCCTACAATGAGCAGTTCTTC
CASSGSGHVSYNEQFF
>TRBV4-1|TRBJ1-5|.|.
TGCGCCAGCAGCCCCGGGCCTAATCAGCCCCAGCATTTT
CASSPGPNQPQHF
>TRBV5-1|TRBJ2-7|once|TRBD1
TGCGCCAGCAGCGACAGGGTTTACGAGCAGTACTTC
CASSDRVYEQYF
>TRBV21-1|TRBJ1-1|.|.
TGTGCCAGCAGCAAAGACAGGGAAGCTTTCTTT
CASSKDREAFF
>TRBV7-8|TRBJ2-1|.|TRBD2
TGTGCCAGCAGCTTAGCGGCGCTAGCGGGTACGATGTCCTACAATGAGCAGTTCTTC
CASSLAALAGTMSYNEQFF
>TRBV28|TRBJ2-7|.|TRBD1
TGTGCCAGCAGTTCCCCCGGACAGGGCATCGAGCAGTACTTC
CASSSPGQGIEQYF
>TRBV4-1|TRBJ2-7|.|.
TGCGCCAGCAGCCAAGGGAGGGACAGTTCAACCACCTACGAGCAGTACTTC
CASSQGRDSSTTYEQYF
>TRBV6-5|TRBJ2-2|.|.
TGTGCCAGCAGTCCCTCGAGAGGGGAGCTGTTTTTT
CASSPSRGELFF